This T cell receptor beta chain was captured by sequencing in a study of blood T cell repertoires in COVID-19. Study context: Samples of COVID-19 (acute and convalescent) were obtained from the United States, Italy and Spain.

This CDR3 has 16 amino acids. Trimming left V 4 bases short and J 1 base short, with 17 bases between. CDR1 SGHRS and CDR2 YFSETQ come from the germline V gene. Produced via immunoSEQ multiplex PCR; TCRdb's table is partial and in-frame only. The sample holds just over 15,000 clones, 75% to 90% seen once. The sequence came from a human donor in a cohort sampled during active COVID-19. The specimen sequenced was peripheral blood. The chain combines TRBV5-1 with TRBJ1-1; a weak D match, TRBD1 (6 bases). CDR3 nucleotide sequence: TGCGCCAGCAGCACCTTACCGGGGGGCAGGAACACTGAAGCTTTCTTT. Amino acid sequence: CASSTLPGGRNTEAFF.